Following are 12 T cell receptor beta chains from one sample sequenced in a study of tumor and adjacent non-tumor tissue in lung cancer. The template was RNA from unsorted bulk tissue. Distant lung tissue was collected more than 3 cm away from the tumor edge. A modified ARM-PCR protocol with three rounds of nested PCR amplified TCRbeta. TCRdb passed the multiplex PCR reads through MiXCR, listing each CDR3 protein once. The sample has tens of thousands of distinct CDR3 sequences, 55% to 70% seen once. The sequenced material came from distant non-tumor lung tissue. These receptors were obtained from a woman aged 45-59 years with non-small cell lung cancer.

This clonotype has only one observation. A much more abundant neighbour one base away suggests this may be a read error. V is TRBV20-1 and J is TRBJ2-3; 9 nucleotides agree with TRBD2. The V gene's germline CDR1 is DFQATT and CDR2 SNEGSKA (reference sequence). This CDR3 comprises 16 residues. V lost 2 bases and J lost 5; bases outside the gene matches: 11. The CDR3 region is CSARRGGLALIDTQYF. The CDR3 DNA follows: TGCAGTGCTAGAAGAGGGGGACTAGCACTGATAGATACGCAGTATTTT.

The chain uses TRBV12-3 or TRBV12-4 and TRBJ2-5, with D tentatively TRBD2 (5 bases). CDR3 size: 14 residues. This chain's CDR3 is CTTTREAAQETQYF. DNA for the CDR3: TGTACCACTACCCGTGAAGCGGCTCAGGAGACCCAGTACTTC.

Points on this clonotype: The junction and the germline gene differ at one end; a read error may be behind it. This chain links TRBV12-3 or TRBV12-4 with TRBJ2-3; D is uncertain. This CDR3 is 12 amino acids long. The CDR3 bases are TGTGCCAGTAGCCAATCTTCAGATAGGCAGTATTTT. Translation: CASSQSSDRQYF.

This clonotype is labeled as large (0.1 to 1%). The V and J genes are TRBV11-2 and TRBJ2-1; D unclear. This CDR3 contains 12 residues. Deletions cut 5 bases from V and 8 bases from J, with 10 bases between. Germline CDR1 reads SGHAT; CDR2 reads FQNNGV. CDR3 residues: CASSPSGYEQFF. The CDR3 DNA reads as TGTGCCAGCAGCCCCTCCGGATATGAGCAGTTCTTC.

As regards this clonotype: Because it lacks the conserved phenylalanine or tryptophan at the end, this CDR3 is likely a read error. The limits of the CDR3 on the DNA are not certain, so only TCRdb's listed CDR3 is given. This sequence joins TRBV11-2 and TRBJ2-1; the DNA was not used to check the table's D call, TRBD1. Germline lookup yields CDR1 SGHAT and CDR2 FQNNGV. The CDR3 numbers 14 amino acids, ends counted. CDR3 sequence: CASSSNPGTNEQSL.

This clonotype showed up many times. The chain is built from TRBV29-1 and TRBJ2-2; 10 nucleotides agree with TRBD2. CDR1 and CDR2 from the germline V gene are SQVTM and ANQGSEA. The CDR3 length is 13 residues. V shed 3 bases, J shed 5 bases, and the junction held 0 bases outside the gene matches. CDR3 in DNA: TGCAGCGTTGAGGGACTAGCGACCGGGGAGCTGTTTTTT. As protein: CSVEGLATGELFF.

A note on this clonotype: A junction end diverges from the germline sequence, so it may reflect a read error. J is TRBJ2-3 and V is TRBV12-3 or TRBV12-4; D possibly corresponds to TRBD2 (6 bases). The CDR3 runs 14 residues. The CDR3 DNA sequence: TGTGCCAGCAGTGTTTCCGGGACTTCTGCTACGGAGTATTTT. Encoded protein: CASSVSGTSATEYF.

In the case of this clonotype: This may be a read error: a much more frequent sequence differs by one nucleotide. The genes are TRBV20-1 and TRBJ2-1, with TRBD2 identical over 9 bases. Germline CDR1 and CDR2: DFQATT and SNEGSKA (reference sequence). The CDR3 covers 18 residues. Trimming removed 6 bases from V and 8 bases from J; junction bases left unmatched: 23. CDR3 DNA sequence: TGCAGTGCGCTGACTGACAGGCGGACTAGCGCGAGGGCCGATGAGCAGTTCTTC. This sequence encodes CSALTDRRTSARADEQFF.

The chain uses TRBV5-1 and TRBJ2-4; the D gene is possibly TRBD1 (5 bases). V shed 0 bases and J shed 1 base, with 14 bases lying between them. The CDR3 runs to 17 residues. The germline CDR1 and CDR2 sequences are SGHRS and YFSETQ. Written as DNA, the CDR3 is TGCGCCAGCAGCTTGGGCCTGTCCTCAGGGGCCAAAAACATTCAGTACTTC. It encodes CASSLGLSSGAKNIQYF.

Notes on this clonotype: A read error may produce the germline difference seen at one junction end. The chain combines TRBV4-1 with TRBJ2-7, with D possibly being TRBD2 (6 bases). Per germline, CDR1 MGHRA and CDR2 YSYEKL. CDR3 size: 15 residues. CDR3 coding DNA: TGCGCCAGCAGCCAGTTAGCGGAAGTGCGGTACGTGCAGTACTTC. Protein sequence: CASSQLAEVRYVQYF.

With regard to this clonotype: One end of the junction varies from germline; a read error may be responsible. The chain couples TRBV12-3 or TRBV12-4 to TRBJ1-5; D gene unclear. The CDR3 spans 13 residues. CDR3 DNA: TGTGCCAGCAGTTTACTGGAGAATCAGCCTCAGCGTTTT. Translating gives CASSLLENQPQRF.

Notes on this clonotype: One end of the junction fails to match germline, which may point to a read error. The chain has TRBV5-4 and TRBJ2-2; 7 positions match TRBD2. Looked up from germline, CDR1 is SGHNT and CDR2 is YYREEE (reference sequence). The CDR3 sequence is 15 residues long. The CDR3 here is CASSMSGGSTGGLFF. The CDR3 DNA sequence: TGTGCCAGCAGCATGTCGGGCGGGAGTACCGGGGGGCTGTTTTTT.